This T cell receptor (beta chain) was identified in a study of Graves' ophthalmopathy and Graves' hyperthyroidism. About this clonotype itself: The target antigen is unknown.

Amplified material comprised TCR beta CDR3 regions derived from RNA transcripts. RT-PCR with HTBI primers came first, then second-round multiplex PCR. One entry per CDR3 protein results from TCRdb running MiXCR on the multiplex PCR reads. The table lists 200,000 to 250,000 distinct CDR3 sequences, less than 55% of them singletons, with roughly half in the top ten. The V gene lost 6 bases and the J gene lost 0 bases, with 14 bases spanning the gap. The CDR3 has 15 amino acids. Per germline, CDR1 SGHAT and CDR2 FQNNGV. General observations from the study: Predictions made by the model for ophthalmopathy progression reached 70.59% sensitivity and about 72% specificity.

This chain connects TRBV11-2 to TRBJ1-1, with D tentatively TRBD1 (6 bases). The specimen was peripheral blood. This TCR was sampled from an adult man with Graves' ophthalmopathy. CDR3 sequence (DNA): TGTGCCAGCAGTTTCAGACAGGCGGTGAACACTGAAGCTTTCTTT. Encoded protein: CASSFRQAVNTEAFF.